This is a list of T cell receptor beta chains from one sample in a study of blood T cell repertoires in COVID-19. The table came from immunoSEQ multiplex PCR; TCRdb's copy has only in-frame clones and leaves some out. The profile covers about 110,000 clones, with about nine tenths appearing a single time and approximately 6.8% taken by the ten largest. Sequencing was performed on peripheral blood. The receptors were gathered from a man between 50 and 59 years old with active or convalescent COVID-19. The CDR3 runs from the conserved cysteine through the conserved F or W. The D gene is left open where the match is weak.

J gene: TRBJ1-1
V gene: TRBV27
D gene: NA
CDR3 protein: CASSLLSGRAEAFF
CDR3 DNA: TGTGCCAGCAGTTTATTGTCAGGGAGGGCTGAAGCTTTCTTT

J gene: TRBJ2-2
V gene: TRBV6-2/TRBV6-3
D gene: TRBD1
CDR3 protein: CASSYGQGYTGELFF
CDR3 DNA: TGTGCCAGCAGTTATGGACAGGGTTACACCGGGGAGCTGTTTTTT

J gene: TRBJ1-6
V gene: TRBV4-1
D gene: NA
CDR3 protein: CASSHHPPQEGPSPLHF
CDR3 DNA: TGCGCCAGCAGCCACCACCCTCCTCAGGAGGGGCCGTCACCCCTCCACTTT

J gene: TRBJ2-2
V gene: TRBV2
D gene: NA
CDR3 protein: CASSDKGSGELFF
CDR3 DNA: TGTGCCAGCAGTGATAAGGGGTCCGGGGAGCTGTTTTTT

J gene: TRBJ2-3
V gene: TRBV7-9
D gene: TRBD2
CDR3 protein: CATKPAGGPTDTQYF
CDR3 DNA: TGTGCTACGAAGCCAGCGGGAGGGCCCACAGATACGCAGTATTTT

J gene: TRBJ1-4
V gene: TRBV7-9
D gene: NA
CDR3 protein: CASSLFLAGLPDEKLFF
CDR3 DNA: TGTGCCAGCAGCTTATTCCTGGCGGGGTTGCCCGATGAAAAACTGTTTTTT

J gene: TRBJ2-5
V gene: TRBV11-3
D gene: TRBD2
CDR3 protein: CASSLAGGPQETQYF
CDR3 DNA: TGTGCCAGCAGCTTAGCGGGAGGGCCTCAAGAGACCCAGTACTTC

J gene: TRBJ2-3
V gene: TRBV10-3
D gene: TRBD2
CDR3 protein: CAISEGPASGISTDTQYF
CDR3 DNA: TGTGCCATCAGTGAGGGGCCCGCTAGCGGGATAAGCACAGATACGCAGTATTTT

J gene: TRBJ2-5
V gene: TRBV18
D gene: NA
CDR3 protein: CASSPRGLETQYF
CDR3 DNA: TGTGCCAGCTCACCACGTGGGCTAGAGACCCAGTACTTC

J gene: TRBJ1-3
V gene: TRBV7-6
D gene: NA
CDR3 protein: CASSLVRGGSGNTIYF
CDR3 DNA: TGTGCCAGCAGCTTAGTTCGTGGCGGATCTGGAAACACCATATATTTT